This record covers a single T cell receptor beta chain. The method was immunoSEQ multiplex PCR; TCRdb's version includes in-frame clones alone and lacks a portion of them. Here the sample spans roughly 80,000 clones, 92% being singletons. This CDR3 comprises 16 residues. V was clipped by 6 bases and J by 0 bases, with 14 bases between them. Germline CDR1 and CDR2: MNHEY and SMNVEV (reference sequence). These data belong to a study of T cell changes during pregnancy in multiple sclerosis. The sequence was obtained from a female donor with multiple sclerosis, enrolled in a pregnancy study. The sequencing here drew on peripheral blood, taken before pregnancy. This rearrangement joins TRBV27 to TRBJ2-2; maybe TRBD2 (7 bases). CDR3 coding DNA: TGTGCCAGCAGGGGGGGGCAGGAACCGAACACCGGGGAGCTGTTTTTT. Translation gives CASRGGQEPNTGELFF.